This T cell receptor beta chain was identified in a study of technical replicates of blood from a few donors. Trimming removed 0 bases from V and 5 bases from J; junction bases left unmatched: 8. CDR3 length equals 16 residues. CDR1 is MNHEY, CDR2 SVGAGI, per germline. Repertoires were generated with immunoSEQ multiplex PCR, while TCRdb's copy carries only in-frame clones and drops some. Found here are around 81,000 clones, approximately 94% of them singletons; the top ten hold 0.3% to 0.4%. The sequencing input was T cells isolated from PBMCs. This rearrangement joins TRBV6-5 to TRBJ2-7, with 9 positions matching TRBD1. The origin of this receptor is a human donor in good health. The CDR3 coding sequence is TGTGCCAGCAGTTACTCTAAGCTGGACAGGGGAAACGAGCAGTACTTC. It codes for CASSYSKLDRGNEQYF.